This section outlines one T cell receptor beta chain sequence together with its context. Its antigen is currently unknown. This entry is derived from a study of cytomegalovirus exposure and HLA in healthy donors. Findings and caveats of the study: A previous analysis found most TCR beta V segments productive roughly 87% or roughly 30% of the time. TCR beta sequences reportedly predicted most subjects' HLA-A and HLA-B alleles accurately.

CDR1 and CDR2 from the germline V gene are SGHRS and YFSETQ. Germline trimming cut 4 bases from V and 3 bases from J; bases unmatched to any gene: 6. The CDR3 totals 15 residues. PCR primers comprised 60 Vbeta and 13 Jbeta primers. The repertoire was sequenced with immunoSEQ multiplex PCR; TCRdb's copy has only in-frame clones and lacks some. The top ten hold about 3.7% of the sample, which has 95,000 to 150,000 clones, under 85% seen once. The rearrangement joins TRBV5-1 to TRBJ2-1; 8 bases are shared with TRBD1. The sample consisted of PBMCs. This TCR was recovered from a human donor in good health. This CDR3 is CASSITGTGYNEQFF. CDR3 in DNA: TGCGCCAGCAGCATCACCGGGACAGGCTACAATGAGCAGTTCTTC. The full variable domain, in which reference TRBV5-1 and TRBJ2-1 provide the parts outside the CDR3, is KAGVTQTPRYLIKTRGQQVTLSCSPISGHRSVSWYQQTPGQGLQFLFEYFSETQRNKGNFPGRFSGRQFSNSRSEMNVSTLELGDSALYLCASSITGTGYNEQFFGPGTRLTVL.